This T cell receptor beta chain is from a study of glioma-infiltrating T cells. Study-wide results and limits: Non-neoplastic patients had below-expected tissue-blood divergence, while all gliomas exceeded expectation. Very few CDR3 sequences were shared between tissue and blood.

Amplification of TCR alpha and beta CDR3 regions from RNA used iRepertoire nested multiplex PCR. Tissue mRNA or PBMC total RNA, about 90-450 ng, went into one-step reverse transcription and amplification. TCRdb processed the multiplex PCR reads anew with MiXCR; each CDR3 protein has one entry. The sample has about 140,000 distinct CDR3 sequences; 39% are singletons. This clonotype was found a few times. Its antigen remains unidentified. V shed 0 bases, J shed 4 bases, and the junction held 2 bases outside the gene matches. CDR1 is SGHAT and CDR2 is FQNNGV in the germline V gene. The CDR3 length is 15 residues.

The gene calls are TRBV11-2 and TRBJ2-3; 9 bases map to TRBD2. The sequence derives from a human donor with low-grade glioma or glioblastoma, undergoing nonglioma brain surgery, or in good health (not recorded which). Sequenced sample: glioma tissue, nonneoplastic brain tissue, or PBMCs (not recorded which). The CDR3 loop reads CASSLDGGGADTQYF. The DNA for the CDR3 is TGTGCCAGCAGCTTAGATGGCGGGGGGGCAGATACGCAGTATTTT.